The rows below give T cell receptor beta chains drawn from one sample of a study of blood T cell repertoires in COVID-19. The method was immunoSEQ multiplex PCR; TCRdb's version includes in-frame clones alone and lacks a portion of them. The sample holds tens of thousands of clones, over 80% seen once. The material sequenced was peripheral blood. These receptors were collected from a human donor with active COVID-19. The donor label of this sample is uncertain. CDR3s include the opening cysteine and the closing phenylalanine or tryptophan. A D gene is named only where the DNA matches it firmly. A row's size may be missing; if present it is once, few, many or a size class.

j_call	v_call	d_call	clone_size	cdr3_aa	cdr3_nt
TRBJ1-1	TRBV2	-	-	CASTLNEGTEAFF	TGTGCCAGCACTTTGAATGAGGGCACTGAAGCTTTCTTT
TRBJ2-7	TRBV28	TRBD1	-	CASSKGTGGTSEQYF	TGTGCCAGCAGTAAGGGGACAGGGGGAACGTCCGAGCAGTACTTC
TRBJ1-1	TRBV7-9	-	-	CASSPGGGRIHTEAFF	TGTGCCAGCAGCCCCGGGGGGGGGCGAATTCACACTGAAGCTTTCTTT
TRBJ2-2	TRBV6-6	TRBD1	-	CASSLIGQGGAWNTGELFF	TGTGCCAGCAGTCTCATCGGACAGGGGGGGGCCTGGAACACCGGGGAGCTGTTTTTT
TRBJ2-2	TRBV4-1	TRBD1	few	CASSQPDRGIGGELFF	TGCGCCAGCAGCCAACCGGACAGGGGAATCGGCGGGGAGCTGTTTTTT
TRBJ2-7	TRBV18	-	-	CASSPPMGRGGSYEQYF	TGTGCCAGCTCCCCCCCAATGGGCAGGGGAGGGTCCTACGAGCAGTACTTC
TRBJ1-4	TRBV4-3	TRBD1	once	CASSQGGTAGEKLFF	TGCGCCAGCAGCCAAGGAGGGACAGCGGGCGAAAAACTGTTTTTT
TRBJ1-2	TRBV28	-	few	CASSLWDNIYGYTF	TGTGCCAGCAGTTTATGGGACAACATCTATGGCTACACCTTC
TRBJ2-2	TRBV5-1	TRBD2	-	CASSSGRGGAGELFF	TGCGCCAGCAGCTCGGGGCGCGGGGGGGCCGGGGAGCTGTTTTTT
TRBJ2-7	TRBV5-5	TRBD1	-	CASSLVGTGVYEQYF	TGTGCCAGCAGCTTGGTGGGGACAGGGGTCTACGAGCAGTACTTC